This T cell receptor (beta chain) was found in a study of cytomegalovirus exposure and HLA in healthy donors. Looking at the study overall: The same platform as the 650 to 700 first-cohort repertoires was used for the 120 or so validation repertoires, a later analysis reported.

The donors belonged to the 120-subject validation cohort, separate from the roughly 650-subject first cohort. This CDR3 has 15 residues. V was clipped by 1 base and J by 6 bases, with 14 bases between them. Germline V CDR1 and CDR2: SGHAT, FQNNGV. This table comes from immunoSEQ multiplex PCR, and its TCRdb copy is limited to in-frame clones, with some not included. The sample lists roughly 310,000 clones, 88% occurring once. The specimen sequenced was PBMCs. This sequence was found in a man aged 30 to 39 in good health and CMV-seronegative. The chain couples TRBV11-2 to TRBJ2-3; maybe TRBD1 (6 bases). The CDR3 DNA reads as TGTGCCAGCAGCTTAGTAAAGGTGGGGGCCGATACGCAGTATTTT. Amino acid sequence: CASSLVKVGADTQYF.